These T cell receptor beta chains were read from a single sample in a study of CD8 T cells in Susac syndrome. TCRdb reprocessed the immunoSEQ multiplex PCR reads with MiXCR, giving one entry per CDR3 protein. The sample carries hundreds of thousands of distinct CDR3 sequences, about 91% recorded once. Input material: CD8+ T cells from PBMCs. Receptors were obtained from a human donor with multiple sclerosis. Each CDR3 is given with its conserved first and last residue. Each record gives: V gene, CDR3 length, clone size, J gene, D gene, CDR3 DNA, CDR3 protein. D genes are given only for firm matches. Size is stated for part of the rows, as once, few or many counts, or as a class when the clone is expanded.

TRBV9	16	-	TRBJ2-3	-	TGTGCCAGCAGCGTAGATTCAGGACTCCCCACAGATACGCAGTATTTT	CASSVDSGLPTDTQYF
TRBV2	12	-	TRBJ2-3	-	TGTGCCAGCAGGAAGTACACAGATACGCAGTATTTT	CASRKYTDTQYF
TRBV20-1	15	-	TRBJ1-5	-	TGCAGTGCTATTGGGGGTCAGTCCAGCAATCAGCCCCAGCATTTT	CSAIGGQSSNQPQHF
TRBV30	15	-	TRBJ2-3	-	TGTGCCTGGACCTGGGGAAGCGGAGCCACAGATACGCAGTATTTT	CAWTWGSGATDTQYF
TRBV29-1	12	-	TRBJ1-2	-	TGCAGCGTGGGCTCGAGCGACTATGGCTACACCTTC	CSVGSSDYGYTF
TRBV28	13	-	TRBJ2-5	-	TGTGCCAGCAGTTTACGCACCCAAGAGACCCAGTACTTC	CASSLRTQETQYF
TRBV25-1	12	-	TRBJ1-1	TRBD1	TGTGCCAGCCCAGGGGGCAACACTGAAGCTTTCTTT	CASPGGNTEAFF
TRBV19	14	-	TRBJ2-3	TRBD1	TGTGCCAGTACCAGGACAGGGGGCACAGATACGCAGTATTTT	CASTRTGGTDTQYF
TRBV10-3	17	-	TRBJ2-3	TRBD2	TGTGCCATCAGTGAGTCGGCCGGGACTAGCGGGCCAGATACGCAGTATTTT	CAISESAGTSGPDTQYF
TRBV7-9	14	-	TRBJ2-7	-	TGTGCCAGCAGCTCCACCCAAGCCCCCTACGAGCAGTACTTC	CASSSTQAPYEQYF
TRBV27	13	-	TRBJ1-2	-	TGTGCCAGCAGTTTCGGGGTGAACTATGGCTACACCTTC	CASSFGVNYGYTF
TRBV7-3	14	-	TRBJ2-5	TRBD2	TGTGCCAGCAGCGGTAGCGGGGGGGCCGAGACCCAGTACTTC	CASSGSGGAETQYF
TRBV12-3/TRBV12-4	15	-	TRBJ2-2	TRBD1	TGTGCCAGCAGTCTGACAGGGCTAAACACCGGGGAGCTGTTTTTT	CASSLTGLNTGELFF
TRBV4-3	13	-	TRBJ1-6	-	TGCGCCAGCAGCCAAGATCCCGTCTCACCCCTCCACTTT	CASSQDPVSPLHF
TRBV14	16	-	TRBJ2-2	-	TGTGCCAGCTCACTTTTCAGGGGAGAGGGGACCGGGGAGCTGTTTTTT	CASSLFRGEGTGELFF
TRBV20-1	13	-	TRBJ2-1	TRBD2	TGCAGTGCTAGCCATATAGCGGGAGTTGAGCAGTTCTTC	CSASHIAGVEQFF
TRBV11-1	19	once	TRBJ1-5	-	TGTGCCAGCAGCCCAGCCCACACCGACGGAGTTTATAGCAATCAGCCCCAGCATTTT	CASSPAHTDGVYSNQPQHF
TRBV12-3/TRBV12-4	12	-	TRBJ2-1	-	TGTGCCAGCAGTTCAGGGGTCAATGAGCAGTTCTTC	CASSSGVNEQFF
TRBV7-9	16	-	TRBJ2-4	TRBD2	TGTGCCAGCAGCTTTGCCCTAGCGGGAATAAAAAACATTCAGTACTTC	CASSFALAGIKNIQYF
TRBV5-6	16	-	TRBJ2-5	-	TGTGCCAGCAGCTTGGTGGACAGTTTACTTCAAGAGACCCAGTACTTC	CASSLVDSLLQETQYF
TRBV6-2/TRBV6-3	12	-	TRBJ2-7	-	TGTGCCAGCAGTTATACGGGGGCCGAGCAGTACTTC	CASSYTGAEQYF
TRBV20-1	15	-	TRBJ1-5	TRBD1	TGCAGTGCTCTTCATAAGGACAGGCCTAATCAGCCCCAGCATTTT	CSALHKDRPNQPQHF
TRBV5-1	14	-	TRBJ2-1	TRBD2	TGCGCCAGCAGCTTGGTGGGACTAAGCAATGAGCAGTTCTTC	CASSLVGLSNEQFF
TRBV5-1	15	-	TRBJ2-7	-	TGCGCCAGCAGCTTGGTTCCCGGGATGTCCTACGAGCAGTACTTC	CASSLVPGMSYEQYF
TRBV9	14	-	TRBJ2-7	TRBD1	TGTGCCAGCAGCGTTGGGACAGGGACCCACGAGCAGTACTTC	CASSVGTGTHEQYF
TRBV20-1	16	-	TRBJ2-3	TRBD2	TGCAGTGCTAGAGATCTCAAGCGGGGTGACACAGATACGCAGTATTTT	CSARDLKRGDTDTQYF
TRBV4-3	18	-	TRBJ2-3	TRBD2	TGCGCCAGCAGCCAAGATAGGGGTACTAGCGGGGGCACAGATACGCAGTATTTT	CASSQDRGTSGGTDTQYF
TRBV5-4	13	-	TRBJ2-7	-	TGTGCCAGCAGTGGCCCCATCCCGTACGAGCAGTACTTC	CASSGPIPYEQYF
TRBV20-1	15	-	TRBJ2-5	TRBD1	TGCAGTGCAATCTCCGGGACAGGGGAGATGGGGACCCAGTACTTC	CSAISGTGEMGTQYF
TRBV12-3/TRBV12-4	16	once	TRBJ1-2	-	TGTGCCAGCAGTTCTCCCCGGGGCAGCCTTAACTATGGCTACACCTTC	CASSSPRGSLNYGYTF
TRBV12-3/TRBV12-4	14	-	TRBJ2-7	TRBD1	TGTGCCAGCAGAGCCGGACAGGGGTTAGGCGAGCAGTACTTC	CASRAGQGLGEQYF
TRBV28	16	-	TRBJ2-1	-	TGTGCCAGCAGTGCTACTCCGGGAGCCTCCTACAATGAGCAGTTCTTC	CASSATPGASYNEQFF
TRBV5-1	15	-	TRBJ2-7	-	TGCGCCAGCAGCTTGGCGCGGGGGCCTACCTACGAGCAGTACTTC	CASSLARGPTYEQYF
TRBV7-4	16	-	TRBJ2-1	TRBD2	TGTGCCAGCAGCTTAACGAGGGAGGGGCGCTACAATGAGCAGTTCTTC	CASSLTREGRYNEQFF
TRBV24-1	13	-	TRBJ2-7	-	TGTGCCACCAGAGTGCAGGGGCGGCGGGAGCAGTACTTC	CATRVQGRREQYF
TRBV27	14	-	TRBJ2-7	TRBD2	TGTGCCAGCAGTTTAGCGGGGGGCGACTACGAGCAGTACTTC	CASSLAGGDYEQYF
TRBV24-1	14	-	TRBJ2-1	-	TGTGCCACCAGTGACCGGACTACCTACAATGAGCAGTTCTTC	CATSDRTTYNEQFF
TRBV29-1	15	-	TRBJ2-7	TRBD2	TGCAGCGTCACAAATACTAGCGGGACCACCTACGAGCAGTACTTC	CSVTNTSGTTYEQYF
TRBV29-1	13	-	TRBJ1-1	-	TGCAGCGGAGCAGGGGACTCGGGAGCTGAAGCTTTCTTT	CSGAGDSGAEAFF
TRBV7-3	13	-	TRBJ2-7	-	TGTGCCAGCAGCTCCGGGGCTCCGTCTGAGCAGTACTTC	CASSSGAPSEQYF
TRBV4-1	17	few	TRBJ2-6	-	TGCGCCAGCAGCCCAGACGGGGTTCACTCTGGGGCCAACGTCCTGACTTTC	CASSPDGVHSGANVLTF
TRBV11-2	17	-	TRBJ2-3	TRBD2	TGTGCCAGCAGCTTAGCTCCAGCGGGGGGGCCCTCAGATACGCAGTATTTT	CASSLAPAGGPSDTQYF
TRBV15	16	-	TRBJ2-7	TRBD2	TGTGCCACCAGCAGAGTGGTTGCGAGCGGGAGTGACGAGCAGTACTTC	CATSRVVASGSDEQYF
TRBV19	13	-	TRBJ1-1	-	TGTGCCAGTACCTCTCTTGGTCAGGGCGAAGCTTTCTTT	CASTSLGQGEAFF
TRBV6-2/TRBV6-3	13	few	TRBJ2-3	TRBD2	TGTGCCAGCGGACTAGCGGACACAGATACGCAGTATTTT	CASGLADTDTQYF
TRBV6-2/TRBV6-3	14	-	TRBJ2-7	-	TGTGCCAGCAGTTACTCAACGGACAGTCACGAGCAGTACTTC	CASSYSTDSHEQYF
TRBV14	14	-	TRBJ1-2	TRBD1	TGTGCCAGCAGCCGCATAACAGGGGCAGAAGGCTACACCTTC	CASSRITGAEGYTF
TRBV4-3	15	-	TRBJ2-5	TRBD2	TGCGCCAGCAGCCAAGATGAGGGAGGGTGGGAGACCCAGTACTTC	CASSQDEGGWETQYF
TRBV27	15	-	TRBJ2-7	-	TGTGCCAGCAGTTTATCGGCAGTAAGCTCCTACGAGCAGTACTTC	CASSLSAVSSYEQYF
TRBV29-1	13	-	TRBJ2-7	TRBD1	TGCAGCGTTTCAGGGGGCGCCGCCTACGAGCAGTACTTC	CSVSGGAAYEQYF
TRBV6-6	13	-	TRBJ2-7	-	TGTGCCAGCACCCCCGGGCCTCCGGGGGAGCAGTACTTC	CASTPGPPGEQYF
TRBV12-3/TRBV12-4	13	-	TRBJ1-6	-	TGTGCCAGCGGAGGACAGAATAATTCACCCCTCCACTTT	CASGGQNNSPLHF
TRBV30	14	-	TRBJ2-1	TRBD2	TGTGCCTGGACTCCTAGCGGGGGGGCCTATGAGCAGTTCTTC	CAWTPSGGAYEQFF
TRBV2	17	-	TRBJ2-1	-	TGTGCCAGCAGTAGACCCGTGGTTGTGGTCTCCTACAATGAGCAGTTCTTC	CASSRPVVVVSYNEQFF
TRBV27	14	-	TRBJ2-1	-	TGTGCCAGCAGTTGGGCGGGGGCGAACAATGAGCAGTTCTTC	CASSWAGANNEQFF
TRBV6-2/TRBV6-3	14	once	TRBJ1-2	-	TGTGCCAGCAGTTACCCCGGGACACAGTATGGCTACACCTTC	CASSYPGTQYGYTF
TRBV20-1	19	-	TRBJ2-7	TRBD2	TGCAGTGCTAGAGATCCCCTTGGGTCTAGCGGGAGGGCCTCCTACGAGCAGTACTTC	CSARDPLGSSGRASYEQYF
TRBV5-1	10	-	TRBJ2-3	-	TGCGCCAGCAACGGAGATACGCAGTATTTT	CASNGDTQYF
TRBV6-6	13	-	TRBJ1-4	-	TGTGCCAGCAGCCCCGGGATTAATGAAAAACTGTTTTTT	CASSPGINEKLFF